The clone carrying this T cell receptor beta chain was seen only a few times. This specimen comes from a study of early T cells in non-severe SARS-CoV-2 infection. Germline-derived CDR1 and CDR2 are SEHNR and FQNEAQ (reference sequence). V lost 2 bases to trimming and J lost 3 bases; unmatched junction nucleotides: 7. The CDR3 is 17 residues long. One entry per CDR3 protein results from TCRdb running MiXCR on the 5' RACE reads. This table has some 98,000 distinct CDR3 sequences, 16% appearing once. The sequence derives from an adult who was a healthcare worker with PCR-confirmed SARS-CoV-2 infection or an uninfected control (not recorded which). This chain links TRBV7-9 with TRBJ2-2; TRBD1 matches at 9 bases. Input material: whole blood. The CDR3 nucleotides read TGTGCCAGCAGCTTATACACGGGACAGGGATACACCGGGGAGCTGTTTTTT. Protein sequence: CASSLYTGQGYTGELFF.